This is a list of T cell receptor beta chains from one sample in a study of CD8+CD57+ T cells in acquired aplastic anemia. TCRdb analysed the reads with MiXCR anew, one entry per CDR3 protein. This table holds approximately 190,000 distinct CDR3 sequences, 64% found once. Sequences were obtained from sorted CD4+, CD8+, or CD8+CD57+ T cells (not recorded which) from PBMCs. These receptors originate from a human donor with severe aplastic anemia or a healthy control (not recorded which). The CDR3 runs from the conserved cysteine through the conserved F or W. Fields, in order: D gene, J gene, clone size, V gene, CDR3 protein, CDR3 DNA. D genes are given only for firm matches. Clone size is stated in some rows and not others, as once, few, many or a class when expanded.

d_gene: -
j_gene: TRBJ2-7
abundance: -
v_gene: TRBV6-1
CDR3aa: CASSYGQTTYEQYF
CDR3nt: TGTGCCAGCAGTTACGGGCAGACCACCTACGAGCAGTACTTC

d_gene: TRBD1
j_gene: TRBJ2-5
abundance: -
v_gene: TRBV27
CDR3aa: CASSLRDRGSVGTQYF
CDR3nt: TGTGCCAGCAGTTTAAGGGACAGGGGGTCGGTAGGGACCCAGTACTTC

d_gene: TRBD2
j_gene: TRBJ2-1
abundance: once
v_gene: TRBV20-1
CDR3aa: CSARRLADYNEQFF
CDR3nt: TGCAGTGCTAGACGGCTAGCGGATTACAATGAGCAGTTCTTC

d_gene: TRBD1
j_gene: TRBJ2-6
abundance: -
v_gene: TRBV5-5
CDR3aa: CASSDRGNGANVLTF
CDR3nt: TGTGCCAGCAGTGACAGGGGAAATGGGGCCAACGTCCTGACTTTC

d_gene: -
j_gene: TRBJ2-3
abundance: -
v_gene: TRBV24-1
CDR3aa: CATSDLWRNTDTQYF
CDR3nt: TGTGCCACCAGTGATTTGTGGCGGAACACAGATACGCAGTATTTT

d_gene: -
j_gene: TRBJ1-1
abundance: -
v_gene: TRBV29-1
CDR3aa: CSVVQGGGQTEAFF
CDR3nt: TGCAGCGTTGTTCAGGGTGGAGGGCAAACTGAAGCTTTCTTT

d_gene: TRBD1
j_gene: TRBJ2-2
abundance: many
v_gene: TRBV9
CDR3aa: CASSVYGTVLDETGELFF
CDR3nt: TGTGCCAGCAGCGTGTACGGGACAGTACTCGATGAAACCGGGGAGCTGTTTTTT

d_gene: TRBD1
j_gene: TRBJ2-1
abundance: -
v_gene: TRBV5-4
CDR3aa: CASSLSQGANEQFF
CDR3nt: TGTGCCAGCAGCTTGTCCCAGGGGGCCAATGAGCAGTTCTTC

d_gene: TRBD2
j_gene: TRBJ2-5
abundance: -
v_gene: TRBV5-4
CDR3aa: CASSPGTRQETQYF
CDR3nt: TGCGCCAGCAGCCCCGGGACTAGGCAAGAGACCCAGTACTTC

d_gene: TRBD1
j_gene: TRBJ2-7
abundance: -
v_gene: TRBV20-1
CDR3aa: CSAHRGSYEQYF
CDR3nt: TGCAGTGCCCACAGGGGATCCTACGAGCAGTACTTC

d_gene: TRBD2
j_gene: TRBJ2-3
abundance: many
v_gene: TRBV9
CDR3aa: CASRPLAGPFYTQYF
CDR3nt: TGTGCCAGCAGACCACTAGCGGGGCCCTTCTATACGCAGTATTTT

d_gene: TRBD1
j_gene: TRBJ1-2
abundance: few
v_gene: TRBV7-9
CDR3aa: CASSSRTGGSGYTF
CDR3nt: TGTGCCAGCAGCTCCCGGACAGGGGGCTCTGGCTACACCTTC

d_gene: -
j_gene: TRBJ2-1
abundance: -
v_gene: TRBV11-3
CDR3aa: CASSPSQGSYNEQFF
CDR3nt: TGTGCCAGCAGCCCTTCGCAGGGATCATACAATGAGCAGTTCTTC

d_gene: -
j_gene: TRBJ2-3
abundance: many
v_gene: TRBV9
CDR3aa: CASSVQVSYTDTQYF
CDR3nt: TGTGCCAGCAGCGTACAGGTGTCCTACACAGATACGCAGTATTTT

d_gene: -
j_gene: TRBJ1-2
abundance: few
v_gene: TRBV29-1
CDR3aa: CSVEIQGLNYGYTF
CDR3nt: TGCAGCGTTGAAATACAGGGCCTGAACTATGGCTACACCTTC

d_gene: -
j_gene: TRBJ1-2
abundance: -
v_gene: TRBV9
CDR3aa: CASFSGSHKGYTF
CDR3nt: TGTGCCAGCTTTTCAGGGTCACATAAGGGCTACACCTTC

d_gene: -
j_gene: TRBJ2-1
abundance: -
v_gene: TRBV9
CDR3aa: CASSDRNYNEQFF
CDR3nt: TGTGCCAGCAGCGACCGAAACTACAATGAGCAGTTCTTC